A single sample gave rise to the 28 T cell receptor beta chains below, sequenced in a study of blood T cell repertoires in COVID-19. Some clones are missing from TCRdb's copy, which holds only in-frame ones; the method was immunoSEQ multiplex PCR. The sample has approximately 400,000 clones, about 89% seen once. The source material was PBMCs or T cells enriched from blood (not recorded which). Receptor source: a woman aged 40-49 years who had been exposed to COVID-19.

This clone turned up a few times. J is TRBJ1-2 and V is TRBV5-1, with 9 bases aligning to TRBD1. V trimming: 3 bases; J trimming: 8 bases; junction bases outside the gene matches: 5. CDR1 and CDR2 (germline): SGHRS, YFSETQ. The CDR3 covers 13 residues. The CDR3 here is CASSSGQGGGYTF. Here the CDR3 DNA reads TGCGCCAGCAGCTCGGGACAGGGAGGCGGCTACACCTTC.

This CDR3 is CAIAGKGLDTEAFF. The DNA for the CDR3 is TGTGCCATCGCAGGCAAAGGTCTGGACACTGAAGCTTTCTTT. The chain employs TRBV10-3 and TRBJ1-1; D call uncertain. The germline V gene has CDR1 ENHRY and CDR2 SYGVKD. V was cut by 8 bases and J by 3 bases, with 16 bases left in between. The CDR3 is made up of 14 amino acids.

This clone has a single count. The rearrangement links TRBV14 to TRBJ2-1, with 8 bases aligning to TRBD2. The CDR3 is 16 residues long. J gave up 7 bases and V 4 bases, and 12 bases lay outside the gene matches. Germline V gene lookup returns CDR1 SGHDN and CDR2 FVKESK. The CDR3 DNA reads TGTGCCAGCAGCCTACCGGGGAGCGGGAGTGTAAATGAGCAGTTCTTC. Protein: CASSLPGSGSVNEQFF.

This clone was detected only a few times. The chain combines TRBV6-6 with TRBJ2-5; D remains unclear. Germline V lookup: CDR1 MNHNY, CDR2 SVGAGI (reference sequence). With 5 bases removed from V and 5 bases from J, the gap between germline ends came to 12 bases. CDR3 length: 13 amino acids. CDR3 nucleotide sequence: TGTGCCAGCAGTCGATCCGAGTTCGAGACCCAGTACTTC. Protein: CASSRSEFETQYF.

This sequence joins TRBV12-5 and TRBJ1-1, with unresolved D. The CDR3 runs 14 residues. Germline values: CDR1 LGHNT, CDR2 FRNRAP. V lost 1 base and J lost 5, with 11 bases in between. CDR3 DNA: TGTGCTAGTGGTTTGGCAGGTCCCCCTACTGAAGCTTTCTTT. Amino acids: CASGLAGPPTEAFF.

The V call is TRBV4-3, the J call TRBJ2-3; TRBD1 agrees at 8 bases. Germline V gives CDR1 LGHNA, CDR2 YSLEER. The CDR3 is 18 amino acids. J gave up 2 bases and V 0 bases, and 10 bases lay outside the gene matches. In nucleotides, the CDR3 is TGCGCCAGCAGCCAAGATTTGATAGGACAGGGTAACACAGATACGCAGTATTTT. Amino acids: CASSQDLIGQGNTDTQYF.

The chain links TRBV7-9 to TRBJ1-3; TRBD1 agrees at 9 bases. Germline V gene sequence: CDR1 SEHNR, CDR2 FQNEAQ (reference sequence). This CDR3 region has 17 residues. V shed 5 bases, J shed 0 bases, and the junction held 8 bases outside the gene matches. The chain's CDR3 is CASSPVDRGPSGNTIYF. CDR3 coding DNA: TGTGCCAGCAGCCCAGTGGACAGGGGTCCCTCTGGAAACACCATATATTTT. Full variable domain (missing parts from reference TRBV7-9 and TRBJ1-3): DTGVSQNPRHKITKRGQNVTFRCDPISEHNRLYWYRQTLGQGPEFLTYFQNEAQLEKSRLLSDRFSAERPKGSFSTLEIQRTEQGDSAMYLCASSPVDRGPSGNTIYFGEGSWLTVV.

This clone has only one observation. The rearrangement joins TRBV2 to TRBJ1-4; no reliable D call. The CDR3 contains 15 residues. Trimming shortened V by 8 bases and J by 3 bases, and 16 bases separated the two germline ends. CDR1 and CDR2 from the germline V gene are SNHLY and FYNNEI. The CDR3 loop reads CASRASGHPNEKLFF. In DNA, the CDR3 is TGTGCCAGCCGCGCGTCGGGTCACCCTAATGAAAAACTGTTTTTT.

The chain recombines TRBV10-3 with TRBJ2-3, with 9 bases identical to TRBD2. The V and J ends lost 4 bases and 2 bases, in that order; junction bases with no gene match: 13. This CDR3 region has 18 residues. Germline CDR1 is ENHRY and CDR2 is SYGVKD. The CDR3 nucleotides read TGTGCCATCAGTGGGGAGGCGGGGGGGCTAATGAACACAGATACGCAGTATTTT. It specifies CAISGEAGGLMNTDTQYF.

CDR3 residues: CASSDQTGGNTEAFF. For the CDR3, the DNA is TGTGCCAGCAGTGACCAGACAGGGGGCAACACTGAAGCTTTCTTT. The chain carries TRBV6-1 and TRBJ1-1, with TRBD1 matching over 10 bases. The J segment lost 2 bases and the V segment lost 3 bases, leaving 3 bases of the junction unmatched. This CDR3 has 15 amino acids. CDR1 is MNHNS and CDR2 is SASEGT in the germline V gene.

The chain has TRBV13 and TRBJ1-2; D uncertain. Germline lookup yields CDR1 PRHDT and CDR2 FYEKMQ (reference sequence). The CDR3 sequence is 16 residues long. Trimming removed 5 bases at V and 0 bases at J, with 16 bases between. The CDR3, as DNA: TGTGCCAGCAGCCAAACCCTTGGGCAGACTAACTATGGCTACACCTTC. This codes for CASSQTLGQTNYGYTF.

The chain recombines TRBV10-2 with TRBJ1-1; D call uncertain. CDR1 WSHSY and CDR2 SAAADI come from the germline V gene. V was shortened by 2 bases and J by 4 bases, with 14 bases between the two germline ends. This CDR3 is built from 15 residues. CDR3 coding DNA: TGCGCCAGCAGTGAGGGGAGAGCGGGGATCACTGAAGCTTTCTTT. It encodes CASSEGRAGITEAFF.

The chain uses TRBV2 and TRBJ1-5; TRBD1 agrees at 9 bases. Per germline, CDR1 SNHLY and CDR2 FYNNEI. CDR3 length: 15 amino acids. Trimming removed 6 bases from V and 5 bases from J; junction bases left unmatched: 8. CDR3 loop: CASSDPRTGDQPQHF. The CDR3 DNA reads as TGTGCCAGCAGCGACCCAAGGACAGGGGATCAGCCCCAGCATTTT.

The V gene is TRBV10-3, the J gene TRBJ2-7; TRBD2 matches at 13 bases. The CDR3 covers 14 residues. Germline V gene data show CDR1 as ENHRY and CDR2 as SYGVKD. The J segment lost 5 bases and the V segment lost 4 bases, leaving 2 bases of the junction unmatched. The CDR3, as DNA: TGTGCCATCAGTGTTGGACTAGCGGGAGACGAGCAGTACTTC. It translates to CAISVGLAGDEQYF.

This clone has more than one count but fewer than ten. The chain carries TRBV27 and TRBJ2-7; 7 bases are shared with TRBD2. Looked up from germline, CDR1 is MNHEY and CDR2 is SMNVEV (reference sequence). After removal of 3 bases from V and 3 bases from J, the junction contained 2 bases not matched to a gene. The length of the CDR3 is 13 residues. The CDR3 nucleotides read TGTGCCAGCAGTTTCAGGGAGGGCTACGAGCAGTACTTC. Translation gives CASSFREGYEQYF.

The table lists this clone with a few counts. The chain is built from TRBV30 and TRBJ2-7; D gene ambiguous. V gave up 5 bases and J gave up 4 bases, with 9 bases separating them. The germline gives CDR1 GTSNPN, CDR2 SVGIG (reference sequence). The CDR3 contains 11 residues. For the CDR3, the DNA is TGTGCCTGGGGTACACCGTACGAGCAGTACTTC. The encoded protein is CAWGTPYEQYF.

This chain links TRBV7-2 with TRBJ2-3; D might be TRBD2 (6 bases). Trimming removed 5 bases at V and 2 bases at J, with 20 bases between. This CDR3 is 17 amino acids long. Germline V gene lookup returns CDR1 SGHTA and CDR2 FQGNSA. CDR3 DNA sequence: TGTGCCAGCAGCCCCGGGGACTCTGCGAAATACACAGATACGCAGTATTTT. This gives the protein CASSPGDSAKYTDTQYF.

The V call is TRBV13, the J call TRBJ1-1, with D possibly matching TRBD1 (6 bases). Trimming removed 5 bases at V and 0 bases at J, with 13 bases between. Germline V gene lookup returns CDR1 PRHDT and CDR2 FYEKMQ (reference sequence). The CDR3 is 15 amino acids. The CDR3 bases are TGTGCCAGCAGCCAACAGGGTTCAGTGAACACTGAAGCTTTCTTT. The encoded protein is CASSQQGSVNTEAFF.

This chain connects TRBV5-5 to TRBJ1-1; TRBD1 agrees at 7 bases. V lost 2 bases and J lost 3; bases outside the gene matches: 13. The CDR3 consists of 17 residues. Germline lookup yields CDR1 SGHKS and CDR2 YYEKEE (reference sequence). The CDR3 loop is CASSFGRDSARHTEAFF. CDR3 DNA: TGTGCCAGCAGCTTCGGGCGGGACAGCGCCCGTCACACTGAAGCTTTCTTT.

This clone appeared a few times. This chain joins TRBV30 and TRBJ1-1; TRBD1 matches at 7 bases. Germline V gene sequence: CDR1 GTSNPN, CDR2 SVGIG (reference sequence). Trimming cost V 8 bases and J 1 base; bases outside gene matches: 4. CDR3 length: 12 residues. Written as DNA, the CDR3 is TGTGCCCTTCGGACAGGGAACACTGAAGCTTTCTTT. Its protein is CALRTGNTEAFF.

The genes are TRBV29-1 and TRBJ1-1; 7 bases are shared with TRBD1. The CDR3 contains 13 residues. V gave up 7 bases and J gave up 11 bases; unmatched junction bases: 16. Germline V lookup: CDR1 SQVTM, CDR2 ANQGSEA. The CDR3 DNA follows: TGCAGCGGCCAGCTTAGGGACAGCCTTGGGGCTTTCTTT. Protein: CSGQLRDSLGAFF.

This chain joins TRBV9 and TRBJ2-5; 12 nucleotides agree with TRBD2. The CDR3 contains 16 residues. Germline CDR1 is SGDLS and CDR2 is YYNGEE. V was pared by 0 bases and J by 1 base, with 1 base of the junction left unmatched. CDR3 bases: TGTGCCAGCAGCGTAGGGACTAGCGGGATCCAAGAGACCCAGTACTTC. Residues: CASSVGTSGIQETQYF.

This chain connects TRBV7-3 to TRBJ1-6; 7 bases are a match to TRBD1. CDR1 is SGHTA and CDR2 is FQGTGA in the germline V gene. This CDR3 has 15 amino acids. V trimming: 3 bases; J trimming: 7 bases; junction bases outside the gene matches: 6. In nucleotides, the CDR3 is TGTGCCAGCAGCTTGTCGACAGGGCCGAATTCACCCCTCCACTTT. Amino acid sequence: CASSLSTGPNSPLHF. The entire variable domain, with the rest obtained from reference TRBV7-3 and TRBJ1-6, is as follows: GAGVSQTPSNKVTEKGKYVELRCDPISGHTALYWYRQSLGQGPEFLIYFQGTGAADDSGLPNDRFFAVRPEGSVSTLKIQRTERGDSAVYLCASSLSTGPNSPLHFGNGTRLTVT.

The V gene is TRBV6-1, the J gene TRBJ2-3, with 11 bases matching TRBD2. Losses at the gene ends were 2 bases for V and 4 bases for J; bases not matched to a gene: 5. CDR1 is MNHNS, CDR2 SASEGT, per germline. The CDR3 is made up of 16 amino acids. The DNA for the CDR3 is TGTGCCAGCAGTGAATCAACTAGCGGGGGTCCAGATACGCAGTATTTT. This encodes CASSESTSGGPDTQYF.

The rearrangement joins TRBV27 to TRBJ1-5; TRBD1 matches at 9 bases. From germline, CDR1 is MNHEY and CDR2 SMNVEV (reference sequence). This CDR3 contains 16 residues. V gave up 2 bases and J gave up 4 bases; unmatched junction bases: 6. The CDR3 here is CASSLRGQGTNQPQHF. The CDR3 nucleotides read TGTGCCAGCAGTTTAAGGGGACAGGGCACTAATCAGCCCCAGCATTTT.

The rearrangement joins TRBV5-1 to TRBJ2-5; 9 bases fit TRBD2. The CDR3 has 14 amino acids. Per germline, CDR1 SGHRS and CDR2 YFSETQ. After removal of 5 bases from V and 5 bases from J, the junction contained 7 bases not matched to a gene. This chain's CDR3 is CASSRRGGQETQYF. The CDR3, as DNA: TGCGCCAGCAGTAGGCGGGGGGGCCAGGAGACCCAGTACTTC. Full variable domain (remainder filled in from reference TRBV5-1 and TRBJ2-5): KAGVTQTPRYLIKTRGQQVTLSCSPISGHRSVSWYQQTPGQGLQFLFEYFSETQRNKGNFPGRFSGRQFSNSRSEMNVSTLELGDSALYLCASSRRGGQETQYFGPGTRLLVL.

The chain carries TRBV5-1 and TRBJ2-5; 8 bases are shared with TRBD1. With 4 bases clipped from V and 4 bases from J, the junction kept 6 bases outside the gene matches. Per germline, CDR1 SGHRS and CDR2 YFSETQ. This CDR3 region has 14 residues. The CDR3 is CASSTGQGAETQYF. In DNA, the CDR3 is TGCGCCAGCAGCACAGGACAGGGAGCAGAGACCCAGTACTTC.

The DNA of the CDR3 is TGTGCCACCAGTGATGCACAGGGGGCGGGTGATACGCAGTATTTT. As protein: CATSDAQGAGDTQYF. The chain couples TRBV24-1 to TRBJ2-3, with 9 bases aligning to TRBD1. The CDR3 length is 15 residues. V gave up 3 bases and J gave up 6 bases; unmatched junction bases: 6. Looked up from germline, CDR1 is KGHDR and CDR2 is SFDVKD.